The present TCR beta chain was sequenced within a study of T cell changes during pregnancy in multiple sclerosis. Assay used: immunoSEQ multiplex PCR; TCRdb lists only in-frame clones, some missing. This table has tens of thousands of clones, under 95% appearing once. CDR1 and CDR2 from the germline V gene are LNHDA and SQIVND (reference sequence). CDR3 length: 12 residues. V was trimmed by 2 bases and J by 8 bases, leaving 7 bases between them. This TCR was recovered from a female donor with multiple sclerosis, enrolled in a pregnancy study. The chain employs TRBV19 and TRBJ2-1; D ambiguous. Sequencing used CD8+ T cells from peripheral blood mononuclear cells, obtained before pregnancy. The CDR3 region has the DNA TGTGCCAGTAGTATACTAGGAGATGAGCAGTTCTTC. Its translation: CASSILGDEQFF.